This TCR beta chain was captured in a study of blood T cell repertoires in COVID-19. Study summary: Some COVID-19 samples were acute and others convalescent; all came from the United States, Italy and Spain. T cells, B-cell-depleted T cells, or PBMCs supplied cDNA or gDNA.

Original analysis: How many nucleated cells were present was estimated from reference gene primer amplification. Method: immunoSEQ multiplex PCR; TCRdb's copy keeps in-frame clones and lacks some. V and J calls plus clone size are reproduced from that table; the DNA served to infer D and trimming. The data show 160,000 or so clones, with roughly 90% seen just once and 2.5% to 3% held by the top ten. This CDR3 is 15 amino acids long. Trimming removed 6 bases from V and 8 bases from J; junction bases left unmatched: 10. CDR1 is SNHLY, CDR2 FYNNEI, per germline. The chain is built from TRBV2 and TRBJ1-4, with 9 nucleotides matching TRBD1. The sequencing sample was made of peripheral blood. The receptor's source is a man aged 55-75 years with acute or convalescent COVID-19. CDR3 nucleotides: TGTGCCAGCAGAGAAACCGGGACAGGGCCAGAAAAACTGTTTTTT. Protein sequence: CASRETGTGPEKLFF.